This TCR beta chain was captured in a study of post-analysis software for immune sequencing data. Overall study findings and caveats: In patients, TRBV5-6, TRBV5-1 and TRBV20-1 belonged to roughly 5 TRBV segments found more frequently than in controls.

A note on this clonotype: No antigen is known for it.

Presence of unique molecular identifiers characterized the TCR beta cDNA libraries. Via MiXCR, TCRdb re-called the PCR reads, giving one row per CDR3 protein. This table has fewer than 850,000 distinct CDR3 sequences, roughly 46% appearing once. This CDR3 comprises 17 residues. From germline, CDR1 is MNHNS and CDR2 SASEGT. V shed 6 bases, J shed 0 bases, and the junction held 13 bases outside the gene matches. This receptor was identified in a girl between 10 and 17 years old with multiple sclerosis. V gene TRBV6-1 combines with J gene TRBJ2-7, with TRBD2 matching over 8 bases. Sequenced: blood. The DNA of the CDR3 is TGTGCCAGCAGCGAAAGAGGGGCTAGCGGGTTCTCCTACGAGCAGTACTTC. The encoded protein is CASSERGASGFSYEQYF.